The T cell receptor (beta chain) described here comes from a study of Ad26.COV2.S vaccination and SARS-CoV-2 variants (dated by TCRdb to about 2021). With respect to the entire study: Donors in the vaccine arm were drawn from COV1001, a multicentre, randomized, double-blind, placebo-controlled phase I-IIa trial testing Ad26.COV2.S in healthy adults. Dosing of Ad26.COV2.S was intramuscular, at either 5x10^10 or 1x10^11 viral particles, delivered as one shot or as two shots spaced 56 days apart. The TCR-sequenced set comprised about 32 samples: roughly 19 Ad26.COV2.S vaccine recipients, 5 placebo recipients and 8 SARS-CoV-2 convalescent individuals. The specificity and breadth of SARS-CoV-2-reactive T cell receptors after Ad26.COV2.S vaccination were assessed by TCRbeta repertoire sequencing. Participants in the trial were split at random into five groups of five each, receiving low-dose or high-dose Ad26.COV2.S once or twice, or else placebo on both occasions. Investigators remained blinded to trial group allocation during experiments and outcome assessment. What the research found in general, with its limitations: Vaccine and placebo recipients had comparable non-spike TCR breadth, which fits with the vaccine containing only spike. According to the authors, total T cell responses may have been underestimated by the TCR breadth and depth analyses. After vaccination, spike-specific CD8+ and CD4+ T cell responses were reported to show substantial breadth. Spike-specific TCR breadth was higher in Ad26.COV2.S recipients than in placebo recipients (P = 0.0014). The study was not powered to compare responses between vaccine doses or regimens.

TCRbeta CDR3 regions were sequenced with the immunoSEQ Assay. After extraction, genomic DNA underwent amplification by bias-controlled multiplex PCR, followed by high-throughput sequencing. As for how the authors treated the data: Collapsing and filtering of sequences were performed to quantify the absolute abundance of each unique TCRbeta CDR3 region. Usable DNA was measured by amplifying reference genes present in all nucleated cells, and TCRbeta template counts were normalized to that usable DNA to estimate T cell fraction. Repertoire TCRs were annotated as SARS-CoV-2-specific when V gene, CDR3 amino acid sequence and J gene were exactly matched to a known reactive TCR set. The reference SARS-CoV-2 TCR set was obtained from MIRA and was filtered for enrichment in COVID-19-positive ImmuneCODE repertoires, whereby public or cross-reactive TCRs were removed. Using the MIRA antigens, annotated TCRs were further analysed by specific ORF or by position within an ORF. Breadth was defined as the number of annotated unique rearrangements divided by the total number of unique productive rearrangements, and depth was defined as the summed frequency of the annotated unique rearrangements. Two-sided Wilcoxon rank-sum tests were used to compare TCR breadth between groups. TCRdb retrieved this table from immuneACCESS and kept in-frame rearrangements only. Not all clones are present; in checked studies, unresolved V genes account for under half, and no reason is known for the remainder. V and J calls and clone size are given by that table; D and trimming were obtained from the DNA. Here the sample has hundreds of thousands of clones; about 90% occur a single time. The top ten clones comprise over 1.3% of the sample.

In light of the paper, this sample's treatment or condition label describes: some 20 received Ad26.COV2.S at low or high dose, single or two shots; about 5 received placebo; per-sample allocation not given. For vaccine and placebo recipients, repertoires were sequenced using samples collected on day 63 after the first injection. Between 29 July and 7 August 2020, Cohort 1b enrolled fewer than 30 adults aged 18-55 years at one site in Boston, USA. Ad26.COV2.S was a replication-incompetent adenovirus type 26 vector expressing a prefusion-stabilized SARS-CoV-2 spike protein from the original Wuhan strain. Of note for this clone: No cognate antigen has been identified for it. Base qualities were left out, and no much larger clone turns up one base away.

The sample consisted of peripheral blood, taken in a trial of Ad26.COV2.S vaccine versus placebo. This clonotype was sampled from a person between 18 and 65 years old who received the Ad26.COV2.S COVID-19 vaccine or a placebo.

This receptor carries the CDR3 CARSKTGVRTEAFF. The bases are TGTGCCAGATCGAAAACGGGGGTTCGTACTGAAGCTTTCTTT. This chain joins TRBV19 to TRBJ1-1, and perhaps TRBD1 as D gene, on 5 matching bases. Deletion took 9 bases off V and 5 bases off J, with a span of 19 bases between the germline ends. Counted from cysteine to phenylalanine, this CDR3 has 14 amino acids. Left in the record is the CDR3 DNA by itself, 42 bases read in frame from the first base. The germline V gene (reference sequence) gives CDR1 as LNHDA and CDR2 as SQIVND. Supplemented by the reference TRBV19 and TRBJ1-1 proteins around the CDR3, the complete variable domain is DGGITQSPKYLFRKEGQNVTLSCEQNLNHDAMYWYRQDPGQGLRLIYYSQIVNDFQKGDIAEGYSVSREKKESFPLTVTSAQKNPTAFYLCARSKTGVRTEAFFGQGTRLTVV.